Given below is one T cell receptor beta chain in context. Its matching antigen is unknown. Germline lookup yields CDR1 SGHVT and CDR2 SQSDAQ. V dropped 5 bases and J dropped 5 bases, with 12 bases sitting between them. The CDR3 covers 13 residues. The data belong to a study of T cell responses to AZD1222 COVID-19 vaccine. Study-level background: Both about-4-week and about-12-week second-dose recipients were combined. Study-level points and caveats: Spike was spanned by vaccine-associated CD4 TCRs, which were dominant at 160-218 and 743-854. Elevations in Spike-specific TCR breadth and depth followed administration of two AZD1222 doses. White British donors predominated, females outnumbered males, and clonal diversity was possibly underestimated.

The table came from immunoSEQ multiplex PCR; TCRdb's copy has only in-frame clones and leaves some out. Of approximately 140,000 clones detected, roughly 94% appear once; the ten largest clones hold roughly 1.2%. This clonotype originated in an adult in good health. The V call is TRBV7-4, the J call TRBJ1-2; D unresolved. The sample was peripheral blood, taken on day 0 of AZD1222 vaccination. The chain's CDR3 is CASSIRRTYGYTF. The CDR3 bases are TGTGCCAGCAGCATTAGGCGGACGTATGGCTACACCTTC.